This is a list of T cell receptor beta chains from one sample in a study of blood T cell repertoires in COVID-19. Sequencing was performed with immunoSEQ multiplex PCR; in TCRdb, only in-frame clones are kept and a portion is missing. The table includes around 200,000 clones, around 85% detected once. Sequencing was carried out using peripheral blood. Receptor source: a man aged 35-49 years with acute or convalescent COVID-19. Each CDR3 is given without its conserved first and last residue.

v_gene: TRBV7-9
CDR3aa: ASPRGGRPSGANVLT

v_gene: TRBV6-5
CDR3aa: ASTIFTGPTGELF

v_gene: TRBV24-1
CDR3aa: ATSDGTEETQY

v_gene: TRBV19
CDR3aa: ASSLRLRQFVAF

v_gene: TRBV29-1
CDR3aa: SVVSDIRYEQY

v_gene: TRBV14
CDR3aa: ASSYKQYSTEQY

v_gene: TRBV27
CDR3aa: ASRGRGANVLT

v_gene: TRBV10-2
CDR3aa: ASSESRTGTGEKLF

v_gene: TRBV27
CDR3aa: ASSLLTGWWETQY

v_gene: TRBV10-3
CDR3aa: AIRGADTDTQY

v_gene: TRBV4-3
CDR3aa: ASSPIDSGSPRNEQF

v_gene: TRBV5-5
CDR3aa: ASSPRLRLY

v_gene: TRBV28
CDR3aa: ASIPTGFGYGYT

v_gene: TRBV27
CDR3aa: ASNEGRGINEQF

v_gene: TRBV7-9
CDR3aa: ASSSHRDILGYEQY

v_gene: TRBV19
CDR3aa: ASTGGEAGNTIY

v_gene: TRBV4-1
CDR3aa: ASSQAGTGNTEAF

v_gene: TRBV4-1
CDR3aa: ASSQVRGTGELF

v_gene: TRBV10-3
CDR3aa: ATRLGPNTEAF

v_gene: TRBV6-5
CDR3aa: ASSYSHNTNTEAF

v_gene: TRBV5-1
CDR3aa: ASSFQPTDSYEQY

v_gene: TRBV7-9
CDR3aa: ASSPQINEQF

v_gene: TRBV6-5
CDR3aa: ASSRIGAGDIQY

v_gene: TRBV14
CDR3aa: ASSQDRVAGWIYNEQF

v_gene: TRBV4-2
CDR3aa: ASSQRASAVIYEQY

v_gene: TRBV5-1
CDR3aa: ASSLGQGWYGYT

v_gene: TRBV5-4
CDR3aa: ASSLILGQGAIEQY

v_gene: TRBV7-2
CDR3aa: ASSSLAVGGEQF

v_gene: TRBV11-1
CDR3aa: ASSLPGGFSYEQY